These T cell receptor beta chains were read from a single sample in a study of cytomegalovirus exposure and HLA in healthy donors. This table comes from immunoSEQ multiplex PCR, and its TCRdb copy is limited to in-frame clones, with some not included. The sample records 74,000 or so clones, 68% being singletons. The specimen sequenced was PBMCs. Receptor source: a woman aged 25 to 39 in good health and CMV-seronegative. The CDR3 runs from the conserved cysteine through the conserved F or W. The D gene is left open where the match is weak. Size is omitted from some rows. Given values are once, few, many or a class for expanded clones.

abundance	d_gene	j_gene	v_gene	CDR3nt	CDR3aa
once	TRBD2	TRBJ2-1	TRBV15	TGTGCCACCAGCAGAGTTGATAGCGGGGGGATTTACAATGAGCAGTTCTTC	CATSRVDSGGIYNEQFF
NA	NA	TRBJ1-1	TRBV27	TGTGCCAGCAGTTTATTGGCTTCCCTCATGAACACTGAAGCTTTCTTT	CASSLLASLMNTEAFF
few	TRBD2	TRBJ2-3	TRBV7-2	TGTGCCAGCGCGCGGGGGGGCCCAGATACGCAGTATTTT	CASARGGPDTQYF
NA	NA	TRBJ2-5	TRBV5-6	TGTGCCAGCAGCCCTGACCCCGGGCAGGGGGAGACCCAGTACTTC	CASSPDPGQGETQYF
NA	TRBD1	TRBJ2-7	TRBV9	TGTGCCAGCAGCGTAGCTCTACAGGGGCTCGAGCAGTACTTC	CASSVALQGLEQYF
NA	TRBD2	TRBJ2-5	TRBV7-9	TGTGCCAGCAGCTCCCAGTCGACTAGCGGGGGGAGATTGGGAGAGACCCAGTACTTC	CASSSQSTSGGRLGETQYF
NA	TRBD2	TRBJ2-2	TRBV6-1	TGTGCCAGCAGGCCCGAACTAGCGACCGGGGAGCTGTTTTTT	CASRPELATGELFF
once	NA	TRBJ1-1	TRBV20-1	TGCAGTGCTCAATGGACACCTGAAGCTTTCTTT	CSAQWTPEAFF
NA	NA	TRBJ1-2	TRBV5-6	TGTGCCAGCAGCTTTACAGATAACTATGGCTACACCTTC	CASSFTDNYGYTF
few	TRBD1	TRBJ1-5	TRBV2	TGTGCCAGCAGATACGGGACAGGGAGGGAGGGCAATCAGCCCCAGCATTTT	CASRYGTGREGNQPQHF
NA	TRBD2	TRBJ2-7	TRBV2	TGTGCCAGCAGGCTACTAGCGGCCAAAGGGGAGCAGTACTTC	CASRLLAAKGEQYF
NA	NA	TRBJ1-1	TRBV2	TGTGCCAGCAGTGAACAGGGGCTCCTCTCGAACACTGAAGCTTTCTTT	CASSEQGLLSNTEAFF
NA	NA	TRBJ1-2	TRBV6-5	TGTGCCAGCAGAGGGCAAGGGGGTAACTATGGCTACACCTTC	CASRGQGGNYGYTF
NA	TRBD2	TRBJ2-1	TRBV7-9	TGTGCCAGCAGCCAACTAGCGGGGGGGCACAATGAGCAGTTCTTC	CASSQLAGGHNEQFF
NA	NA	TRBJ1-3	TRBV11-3	TGTGCCAGCAGCCTTAGGACGGGGGTGAACACCATATATTTT	CASSLRTGVNTIYF
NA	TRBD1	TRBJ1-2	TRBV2	TGTGCCAGCAGTGAGGCCCCGACAGGGCCATATGGCTACACCTTC	CASSEAPTGPYGYTF
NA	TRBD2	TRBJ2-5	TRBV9	TGTGCCAGCAGCCCAAGAACACTAGCGGGGGGGTCCCAGTACTTC	CASSPRTLAGGSQYF
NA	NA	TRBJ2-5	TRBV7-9	TGTGCCAGCAGCTTAAGAGCAGGGTCGGAGACCCAGTACTTC	CASSLRAGSETQYF
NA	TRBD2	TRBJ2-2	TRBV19	TGTGCCAGTAAGGGCGAGCGGGGGTACACCGGGGAGCTGTTTTTT	CASKGERGYTGELFF
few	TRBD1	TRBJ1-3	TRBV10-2	TGCGCCAGCACTGACAGGGCGTTTTCTGGAAACACCATATATTTT	CASTDRAFSGNTIYF
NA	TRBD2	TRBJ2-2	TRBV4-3	TGCGCCAGCAGCCAAGATAGGGCTAGCGGGGGTGCGAACACCGGGGAGCTGTTTTTT	CASSQDRASGGANTGELFF
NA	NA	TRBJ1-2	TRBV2	TGTGCCAGCCTGAGGACAGCGGGCTACACCTTC	CASLRTAGYTF
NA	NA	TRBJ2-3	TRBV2	TGTGCCACCGAAACAGAATCGTACAGCACAGATACGCAGTATTTT	CATETESYSTDTQYF
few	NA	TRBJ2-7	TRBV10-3	TGTGCCAGCAAAGGGGAACGCGGGGGCAACGAGCAGTACTTC	CASKGERGGNEQYF
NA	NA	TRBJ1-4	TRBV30	TGTGCCTGGAGACCAACAACCCCCCAGGGGTTTAATGAAAAACTGTTTTTT	CAWRPTTPQGFNEKLFF
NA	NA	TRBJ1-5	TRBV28	TGTGCCAGCAGACCAGGAGGGGACGGCCTAAATCAGCCCCAGCATTTT	CASRPGGDGLNQPQHF
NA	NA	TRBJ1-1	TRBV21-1	TGTGCCAGCAGCAACCTGAGGGGGGGAGGGTGGGTAGGCACTGAAGCTTTCTTT	CASSNLRGGGWVGTEAFF
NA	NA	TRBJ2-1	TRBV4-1	TGCGCCAGCAGCCATTACGGCAGGGAGCAGTTCTTC	CASSHYGREQFF
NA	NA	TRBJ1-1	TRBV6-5	TGTGCCAGCAGTTACAGGGAGACAGGAGGTGAAGCTTTCTTT	CASSYRETGGEAFF
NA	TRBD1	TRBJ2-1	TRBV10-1	TGCGCCAGCAGTGATCAGGGGGCAATCCAAGTTGAGCAGTTCTTC	CASSDQGAIQVEQFF
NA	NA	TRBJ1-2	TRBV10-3	TGTGCCATCAGTGAGGGCAGGGACTATGGCTACACCTTC	CAISEGRDYGYTF
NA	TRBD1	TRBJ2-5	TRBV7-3	TGTGCCAGCAGCTTCGGGACAGGGGGGACCCAGTACTTC	CASSFGTGGTQYF
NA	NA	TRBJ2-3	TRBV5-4	TGTGCCAGCAGCTCTGGCGGGGGCCTTAGCACAGATACGCAGTATTTT	CASSSGGGLSTDTQYF
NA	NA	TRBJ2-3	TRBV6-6	TGTGCCAGCAGTTACGCGGGGGCCACAGATACGCAGTATTTT	CASSYAGATDTQYF
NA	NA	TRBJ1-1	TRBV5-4	TGTGCCAGCAGCACTATGACGGAGAACACTGAAGCTTTCTTT	CASSTMTENTEAFF